Each of the 14 T cell receptor beta chains below was sequenced from the same sample in a study of blood T cell repertoires in COVID-19. Generated by immunoSEQ multiplex PCR, the TCRdb table keeps only in-frame clones and is missing some. Among under 150,000 clones listed, more than 60% were seen once. Material for sequencing was peripheral blood. Receptor source: a man older than 75 with acute or convalescent COVID-19.

This clone occurred once. The CDR3 DNA reads as TGTGCCAGCAGCTTAGGCCCTAGTGATACGCAGTATTTT. Translated, it gives CASSLGPSDTQYF. This chain uses TRBV7-9 with TRBJ2-3; the D is unclear. Deletions cut 1 base from V and 6 bases from J, with 8 bases between. CDR1 and CDR2 from the germline V gene are SEHNR and FQNEAQ (reference sequence). There are 13 residues in the CDR3.

J is TRBJ1-3 and V is TRBV2, with 11 bases identical to TRBD1. Germline V gene sequence: CDR1 SNHLY, CDR2 FYNNEI. The CDR3 has 15 residues. V shed 6 bases, J shed 4 bases, and the junction held 5 bases outside the gene matches. CDR3 in DNA: TGTGCCAGCAGCCCGGACAGGGGGCAAGGAAACACCATATATTTT. It codes for CASSPDRGQGNTIYF. Looking up the rest from reference TRBV2 and TRBJ1-3 gives the full variable domain: EPEVTQTPSHQVTQMGQEVILRCVPISNHLYFYWYRQILGQKVEFLVSFYNNEISEKSEIFDDQFSVERPDGSNFTLKIRSTKLEDSAMYFCASSPDRGQGNTIYFGEGSWLTVV.

The chain carries TRBV5-6 and TRBJ1-2, with 7 bases aligning to TRBD1. With V trimmed by 4 bases and J by 7 bases, 13 bases remained unmatched. Germline V gene lookup returns CDR1 SGHDT and CDR2 YYEEEE. The length of the CDR3 is 15 residues. The CDR3: CASSQDRVGTIGYTF. CDR3 bases: TGTGCCAGCAGCCAAGACAGGGTTGGAACTATTGGCTACACCTTC.

J is TRBJ1-1 and V is TRBV2; 8 bases are a match to TRBD1. V was pared by 7 bases and J by 3 bases, with 4 bases of the junction left unmatched. CDR1 and CDR2 from the germline V gene are SNHLY and FYNNEI. The CDR3 covers 13 residues. This CDR3 is CASNQDRDTEAFF. The CDR3 coding sequence is TGTGCCAGCAACCAGGACAGGGACACTGAAGCTTTCTTT. The full variable domain, rest sourced from reference TRBV2 and TRBJ1-1, is EPEVTQTPSHQVTQMGQEVILRCVPISNHLYFYWYRQILGQKVEFLVSFYNNEISEKSEIFDDQFSVERPDGSNFTLKIRSTKLEDSAMYFCASNQDRDTEAFFGQGTRLTVV.

The chain has TRBV7-2 and TRBJ2-5; D possibly corresponds to TRBD1 (5 bases). V was shortened by 5 bases and J by 3 bases, with 19 bases between the two germline ends. CDR3 length: 16 amino acids. Germline V CDR1 and CDR2: SGHTA, FQGNSA. Here the CDR3 DNA reads TGTGCCAGCAGCCCCTCAACAGGCCGCGATGAAGAGACCCAGTACTTC. Amino acid sequence: CASSPSTGRDEETQYF.

This clone was observed a few times. This chain connects TRBV14 to TRBJ1-1; the D gene is possibly TRBD1 (5 bases). Trimming cost V 4 bases and J 0 bases, with 9 bases left between them. The CDR3 totals 14 residues. CDR1 and CDR2 (germline): SGHDN, FVKESK. The CDR3 loop is CASSRQTLNTEAFF. The CDR3 nucleotides read TGTGCCAGCAGCCGACAGACGCTGAACACTGAAGCTTTCTTT.

The rearrangement uses TRBV6-6 and TRBJ1-1; D gene unclear. The CDR3 sequence is 12 residues long. Trimming pared 2 bases from V and 6 bases from J, leaving 7 bases between. In germline, CDR1 is MNHNY, CDR2 SVGAGI (reference sequence). The CDR3 nucleotides are TGTGCCAGCAGTTACGGGCAAGCTGAAGCTTTCTTT. This gives the protein CASSYGQAEAFF.

The J gene is TRBJ1-4, the V gene TRBV12-3 or TRBV12-4; D remains ambiguous. CDR3 length equals 12 residues. Trimming cost V 4 bases and J 7 bases, with 7 bases left between them. DNA of the CDR3: TGTGCCAGCAGTTCTGAGGGTGAAAAACTGTTTTTT. Translated: CASSSEGEKLFF.

The chain is built from TRBV4-1 and TRBJ2-1; the match to TRBD1 covers 7 bases. Losses at the gene ends were 0 bases for V and 3 bases for J; bases not matched to a gene: 2. The CDR3 contains 15 residues. Germline CDR1 MGHRA, CDR2 YSYEKL. CDR3 sequence (DNA): TGCGCCAGCAGCCAAGAAGGGACAGTCTACAATGAGCAGTTCTTC. Amino acid sequence: CASSQEGTVYNEQFF.

The chain recombines TRBV6-5 with TRBJ1-5; 7 bases map to TRBD1. The CDR3 loop spans 13 amino acids. Germline V lookup: CDR1 MNHEY, CDR2 SVGAGI. V lost 6 bases to trimming and J lost 5 bases; unmatched junction nucleotides: 4. CDR3 in DNA: TGTGCCAGCAGCCTCCAGGGGGATCAGCCCCAGCATTTT. Encoded protein: CASSLQGDQPQHF.

In its sample, this clone was seen a few times. The rearrangement uses TRBV24-1 and TRBJ2-3, with D maybe TRBD2 (6 bases). Germline V gene lookup returns CDR1 KGHDR and CDR2 SFDVKD. Between the trimmed V and J ends, which lost 5 bases and 0 bases, there was a span of 14 bases. CDR3 length equals 16 residues. Here the CDR3 DNA reads TGTGCCACCAGTGGTCAGGACTACACTAGCACAGATACGCAGTATTTT. This translates into CATSGQDYTSTDTQYF.

The chain employs TRBV10-3 and TRBJ2-7; D is ambiguous. This CDR3 spans 16 amino acids. Germline V gene sequence: CDR1 ENHRY, CDR2 SYGVKD. V shed 10 bases and J shed 2 bases, with 24 bases lying between them. The DNA for the CDR3 is TGTGCCACTCGAGAGGCGGCAGCTCACTCAGCCTACGAGCAGTACTTC. Amino acid sequence: CATREAAAHSAYEQYF.

The V gene is TRBV7-2, the J gene TRBJ2-3, with a tentative D call TRBD1 (6 bases). From germline, CDR1 is SGHTA and CDR2 FQGNSA. With 1 base removed from V and 4 bases from J, the gap between germline ends came to 6 bases. This CDR3 is 13 amino acids long. CDR3 loop: CASSLGQADTQYF. The CDR3 nucleotides read TGTGCCAGCAGCTTAGGACAGGCAGATACGCAGTATTTT.

The chain recombines TRBV18 with TRBJ1-4, with a weak D call TRBD1 (5 bases). V lost 3 bases, J lost 8 bases, and 16 bases lay in between. This CDR3 comprises 15 residues. Germline V lookup: CDR1 KGHSH, CDR2 LQKENI. CDR3 in DNA: TGTGCCAGCTCACCTAATCGCGGACAAACAGAAAAACTGTTTTTT. Its protein is CASSPNRGQTEKLFF.